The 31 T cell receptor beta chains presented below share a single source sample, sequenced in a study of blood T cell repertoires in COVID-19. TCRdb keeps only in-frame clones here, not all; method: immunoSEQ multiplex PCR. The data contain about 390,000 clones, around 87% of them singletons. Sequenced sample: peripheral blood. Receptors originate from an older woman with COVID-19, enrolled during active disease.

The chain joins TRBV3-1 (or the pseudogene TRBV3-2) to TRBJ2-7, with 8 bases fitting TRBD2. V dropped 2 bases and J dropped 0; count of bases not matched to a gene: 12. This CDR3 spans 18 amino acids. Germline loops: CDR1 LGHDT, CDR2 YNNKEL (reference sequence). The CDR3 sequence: CASSQRGGTYSISYEQYF. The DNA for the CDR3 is TGTGCCAGCAGCCAACGCGGGGGGACCTATTCCATCTCCTACGAGCAGTACTTC.

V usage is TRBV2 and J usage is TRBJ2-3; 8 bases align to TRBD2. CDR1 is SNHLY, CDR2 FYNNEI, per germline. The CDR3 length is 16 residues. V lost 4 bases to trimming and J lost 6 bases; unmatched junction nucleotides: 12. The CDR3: CASSGTGRGVFDTQYF. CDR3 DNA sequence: TGTGCCAGCAGTGGGACTGGGCGGGGGGTTTTTGATACGCAGTATTTT. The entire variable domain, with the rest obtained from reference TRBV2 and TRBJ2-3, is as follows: EPEVTQTPSHQVTQMGQEVILRCVPISNHLYFYWYRQILGQKVEFLVSFYNNEISEKSEIFDDQFSVERPDGSNFTLKIRSTKLEDSAMYFCASSGTGRGVFDTQYFGPGTRLTVL.

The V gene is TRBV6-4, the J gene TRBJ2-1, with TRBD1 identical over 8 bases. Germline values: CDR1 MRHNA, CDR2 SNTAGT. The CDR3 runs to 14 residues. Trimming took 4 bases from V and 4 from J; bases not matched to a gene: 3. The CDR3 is CASSVRTGYNEQFF. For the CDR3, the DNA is TGTGCCAGCAGTGTCCGGACAGGGTACAATGAGCAGTTCTTC.

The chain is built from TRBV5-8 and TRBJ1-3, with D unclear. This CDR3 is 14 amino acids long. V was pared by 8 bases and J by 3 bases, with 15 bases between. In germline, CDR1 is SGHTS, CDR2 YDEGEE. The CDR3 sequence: CASGRAFLGNTIYF. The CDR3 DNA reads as TGTGCCAGTGGAAGAGCGTTCCTTGGAAACACCATATATTTT.

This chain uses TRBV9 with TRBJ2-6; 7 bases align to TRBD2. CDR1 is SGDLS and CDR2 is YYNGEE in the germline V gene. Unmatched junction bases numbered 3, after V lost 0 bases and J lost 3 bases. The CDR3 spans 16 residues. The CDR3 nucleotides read TGTGCCAGCAGCGTAGGGGAGGGCAGTGGGGCCAACGTCCTGACTTTC. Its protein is CASSVGEGSGANVLTF.

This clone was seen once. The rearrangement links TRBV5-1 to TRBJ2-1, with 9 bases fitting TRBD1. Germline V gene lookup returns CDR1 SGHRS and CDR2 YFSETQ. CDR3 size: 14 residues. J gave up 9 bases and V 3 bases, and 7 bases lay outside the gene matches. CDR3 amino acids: CASSSRTGEGEQFF. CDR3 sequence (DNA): TGCGCCAGCAGCTCTCGGACAGGGGAGGGTGAGCAGTTCTTC.

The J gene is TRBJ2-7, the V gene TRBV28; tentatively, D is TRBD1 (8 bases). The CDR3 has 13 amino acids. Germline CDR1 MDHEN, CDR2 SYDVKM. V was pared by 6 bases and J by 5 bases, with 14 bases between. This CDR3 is CASRQGGRNEQYF. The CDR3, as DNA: TGTGCCAGCAGACAGGGGGGGAGAAACGAGCAGTACTTC.

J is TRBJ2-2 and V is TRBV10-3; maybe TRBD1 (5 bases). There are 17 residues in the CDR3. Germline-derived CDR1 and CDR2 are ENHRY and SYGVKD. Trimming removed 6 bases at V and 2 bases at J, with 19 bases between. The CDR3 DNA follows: TGTGCCATCAGGCCCGACGGACACCGATTTAACACCGGGGAGCTGTTTTTT. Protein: CAIRPDGHRFNTGELFF.

The CDR3 reads CSASRGDYSNQPQHF. In DNA, the CDR3 is TGCAGTGCTAGTCGGGGAGATTATAGCAATCAGCCCCAGCATTTT. The chain joins TRBV20-1 to TRBJ1-5; D ambiguous. The ends were cut back, 3 bases at V and 0 bases at J, with 12 bases in the middle. Germline CDR1 DFQATT, CDR2 SNEGSKA (reference sequence). The CDR3 extends over 15 amino acids.

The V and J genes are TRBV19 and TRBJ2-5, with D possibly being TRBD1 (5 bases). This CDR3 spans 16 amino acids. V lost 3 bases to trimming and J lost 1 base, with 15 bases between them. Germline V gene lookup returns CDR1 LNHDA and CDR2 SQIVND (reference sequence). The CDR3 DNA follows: TGTGCCAGTAGTATTAGTGGGGCCAGGACCCAAGAGACCCAGTACTTC. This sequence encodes CASSISGARTQETQYF.

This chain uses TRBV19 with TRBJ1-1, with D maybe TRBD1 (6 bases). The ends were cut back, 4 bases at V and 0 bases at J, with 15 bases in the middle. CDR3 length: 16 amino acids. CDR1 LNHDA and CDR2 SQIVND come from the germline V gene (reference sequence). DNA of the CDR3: TGTGCCAGTAGTAGGCAGGGGCTCCCCATGAACACTGAAGCTTTCTTT. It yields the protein CASSRQGLPMNTEAFF.

The CDR3 sequence is CASSPTRSASYTYGYTF. The CDR3, as DNA: TGTGCCAGCAGCCCAACGCGGTCAGCCAGTTATACCTATGGCTACACCTTC. V and J are TRBV9 and TRBJ1-2, with unresolved D. The germline V gene has CDR1 SGDLS and CDR2 YYNGEE. V lost 4 bases to trimming and J lost 4 bases, with 23 bases between them. This CDR3 comprises 17 residues.

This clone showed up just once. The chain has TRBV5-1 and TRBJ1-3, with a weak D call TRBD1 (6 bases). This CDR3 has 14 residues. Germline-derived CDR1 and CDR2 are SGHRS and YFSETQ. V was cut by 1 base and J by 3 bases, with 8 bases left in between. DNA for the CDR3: TGCGCCAGCAGCTTGACAGGGAATGGAAACACCATATATTTT. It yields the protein CASSLTGNGNTIYF.

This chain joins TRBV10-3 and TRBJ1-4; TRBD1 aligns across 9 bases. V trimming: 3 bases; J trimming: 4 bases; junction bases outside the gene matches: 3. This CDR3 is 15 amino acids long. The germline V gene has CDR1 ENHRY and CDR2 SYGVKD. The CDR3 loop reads CAISDPDRGNEKLFF. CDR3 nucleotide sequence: TGTGCCATCAGTGACCCGGACAGGGGTAATGAAAAACTGTTTTTT.

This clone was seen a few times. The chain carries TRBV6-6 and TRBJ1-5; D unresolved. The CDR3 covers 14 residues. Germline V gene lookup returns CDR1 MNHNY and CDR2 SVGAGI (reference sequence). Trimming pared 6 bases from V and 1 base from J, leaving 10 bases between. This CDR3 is CASSTGPSNQPQHF. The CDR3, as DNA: TGTGCCAGCAGCACGGGTCCGAGCAATCAGCCCCAGCATTTT.

The CDR3 sequence: CASSSRTVPSYEQYF. CDR3 coding DNA: TGTGCCAGCAGCAGTCGGACTGTTCCTTCCTACGAGCAGTACTTC. The chain joins TRBV28 to TRBJ2-7; maybe TRBD2 (5 bases). Germline CDR1 is MDHEN and CDR2 is SYDVKM. Trimming took off 6 bases at V and 1 base at J, with 16 bases between the two ends. The CDR3 is made up of 15 amino acids. Full variable domain (rest looked up from reference TRBV28 and TRBJ2-7): DVKVTQSSRYLVKRTGEKVFLECVQDMDHENMFWYRQDPGLGLRLIYFSYDVKMKEKGDIPEGYSVSREKKERFSLILESASTNQTSMYLCASSSRTVPSYEQYFGPGTRLTVT.

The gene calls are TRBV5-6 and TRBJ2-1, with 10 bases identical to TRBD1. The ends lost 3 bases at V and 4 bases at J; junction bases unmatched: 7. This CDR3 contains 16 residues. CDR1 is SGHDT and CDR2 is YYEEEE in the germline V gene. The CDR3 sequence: CASSSYGTGVYNEQFF. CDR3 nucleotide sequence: TGTGCCAGCAGCTCGTACGGGACAGGGGTTTACAATGAGCAGTTCTTC.

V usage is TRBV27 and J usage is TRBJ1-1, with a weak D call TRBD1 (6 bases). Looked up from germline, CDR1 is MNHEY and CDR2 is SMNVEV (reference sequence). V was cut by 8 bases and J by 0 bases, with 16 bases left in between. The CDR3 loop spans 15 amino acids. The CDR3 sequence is CASGRDTLMNTEAFF. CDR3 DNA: TGTGCCAGCGGCCGGGACACCCTAATGAACACTGAAGCTTTCTTT.

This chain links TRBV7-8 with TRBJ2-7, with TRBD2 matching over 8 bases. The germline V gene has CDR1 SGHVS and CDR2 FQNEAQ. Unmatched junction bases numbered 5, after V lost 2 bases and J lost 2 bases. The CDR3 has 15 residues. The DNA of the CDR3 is TGTGCCAGCAGCTTACGAAGCGGGGGCCCCTACGAGCAGTACTTC. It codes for CASSLRSGGPYEQYF. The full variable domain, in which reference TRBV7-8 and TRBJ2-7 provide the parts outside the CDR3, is GAGVSQSPRYKVAKRGQDVALRCDPISGHVSLFWYQQALGQGPEFLTYFQNEAQLDKSGLPSDRFFAERPEGSVSTLKIQRTQQEDSAVYLCASSLRSGGPYEQYFGPGTRLTVT.

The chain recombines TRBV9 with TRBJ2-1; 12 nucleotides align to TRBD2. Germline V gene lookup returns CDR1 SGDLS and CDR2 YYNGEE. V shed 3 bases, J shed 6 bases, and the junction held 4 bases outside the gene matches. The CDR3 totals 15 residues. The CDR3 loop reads CASSETSGRANEQFF. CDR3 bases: TGTGCCAGCAGCGAGACTAGCGGGAGAGCCAATGAGCAGTTCTTC. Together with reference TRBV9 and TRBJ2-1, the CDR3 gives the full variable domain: DSGVTQTPKHLITATGQRVTLRCSPRSGDLSVYWYQQSLDQGLQFLIQYYNGEERAKGNILERFSAQQFPDLHSELNLSSLELGDSALYFCASSETSGRANEQFFGPGTRLTVL.

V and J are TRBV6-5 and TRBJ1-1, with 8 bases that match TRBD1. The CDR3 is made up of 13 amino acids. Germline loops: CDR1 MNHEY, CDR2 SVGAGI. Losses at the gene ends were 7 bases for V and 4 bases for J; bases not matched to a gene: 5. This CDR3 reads CASTNTGGTEAFF. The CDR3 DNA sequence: TGTGCCAGCACCAACACAGGGGGCACTGAAGCTTTCTTT.

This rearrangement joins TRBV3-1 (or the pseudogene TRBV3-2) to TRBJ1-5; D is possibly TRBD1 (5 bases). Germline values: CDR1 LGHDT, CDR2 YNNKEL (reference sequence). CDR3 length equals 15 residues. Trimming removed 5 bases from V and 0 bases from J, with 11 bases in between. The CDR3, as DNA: TGTGCCAGCAGCTCGGGGGTGTATAGCAATCAGCCCCAGCATTTT. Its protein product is CASSSGVYSNQPQHF.

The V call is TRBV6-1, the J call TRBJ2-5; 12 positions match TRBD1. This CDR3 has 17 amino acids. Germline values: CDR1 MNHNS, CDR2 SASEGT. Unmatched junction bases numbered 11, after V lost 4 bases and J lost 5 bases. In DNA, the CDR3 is TGTGCCAGCAGTGGACTCTCCGGGACAGGGGGCAGGGAGACCCAGTACTTC. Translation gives CASSGLSGTGGRETQYF.

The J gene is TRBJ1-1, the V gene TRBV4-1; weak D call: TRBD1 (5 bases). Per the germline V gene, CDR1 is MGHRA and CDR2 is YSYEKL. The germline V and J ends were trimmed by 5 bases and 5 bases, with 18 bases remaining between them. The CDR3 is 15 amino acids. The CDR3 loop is CASSASVREGTEAFF. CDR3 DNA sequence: TGCGCCAGCAGCGCTTCCGTCAGGGAGGGAACTGAAGCTTTCTTT.

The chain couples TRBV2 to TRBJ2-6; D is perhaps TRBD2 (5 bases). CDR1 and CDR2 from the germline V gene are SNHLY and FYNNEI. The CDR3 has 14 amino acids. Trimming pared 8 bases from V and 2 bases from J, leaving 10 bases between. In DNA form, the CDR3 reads TGTGCCAGCGCTGAGGGAACTGGGGCCAACGTCCTGACTTTC. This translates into CASAEGTGANVLTF.

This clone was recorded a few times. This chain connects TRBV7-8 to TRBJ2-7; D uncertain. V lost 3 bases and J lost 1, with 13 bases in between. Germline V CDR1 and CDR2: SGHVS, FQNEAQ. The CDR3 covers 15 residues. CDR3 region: CASSFASTGSYEQYF. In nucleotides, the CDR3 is TGTGCCAGCAGCTTCGCAAGCACCGGTTCCTACGAGCAGTACTTC.

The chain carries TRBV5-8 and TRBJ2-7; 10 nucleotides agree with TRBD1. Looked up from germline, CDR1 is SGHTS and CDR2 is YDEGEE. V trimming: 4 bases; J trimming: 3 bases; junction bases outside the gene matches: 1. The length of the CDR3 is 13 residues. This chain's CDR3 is CASSRDRGYEQYF. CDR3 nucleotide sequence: TGTGCCAGCAGCAGGGACAGGGGCTACGAGCAGTACTTC.

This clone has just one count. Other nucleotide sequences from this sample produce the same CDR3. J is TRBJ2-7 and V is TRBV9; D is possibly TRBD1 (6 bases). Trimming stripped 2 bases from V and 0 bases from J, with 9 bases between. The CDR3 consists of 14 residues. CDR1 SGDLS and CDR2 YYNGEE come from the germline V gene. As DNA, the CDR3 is TGTGCCAGCAGCGTTACAGGGAGCTCCTACGAGCAGTACTTC. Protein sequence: CASSVTGSSYEQYF.

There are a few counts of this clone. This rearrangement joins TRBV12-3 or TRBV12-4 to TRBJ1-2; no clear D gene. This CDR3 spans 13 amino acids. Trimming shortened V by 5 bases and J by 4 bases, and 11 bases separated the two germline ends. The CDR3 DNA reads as TGTGCCAGCAGTCCCTCTAACGGCTATGGCTACACCTTC. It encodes CASSPSNGYGYTF.

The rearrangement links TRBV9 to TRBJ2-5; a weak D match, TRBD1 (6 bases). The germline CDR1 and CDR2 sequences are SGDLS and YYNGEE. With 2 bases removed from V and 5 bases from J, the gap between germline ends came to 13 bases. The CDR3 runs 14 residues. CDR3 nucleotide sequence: TGTGCCAGCAGCGTGGGCAGGGGAGTGGAGACCCAGTACTTC. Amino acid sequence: CASSVGRGVETQYF.

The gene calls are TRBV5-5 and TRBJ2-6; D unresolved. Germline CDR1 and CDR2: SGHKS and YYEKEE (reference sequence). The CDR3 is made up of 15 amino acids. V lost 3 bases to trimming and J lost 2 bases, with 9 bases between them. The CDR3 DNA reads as TGTGCCAGCAGCTACGCGATTCCTGGGGCCAACGTCCTGACTTTC. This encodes CASSYAIPGANVLTF. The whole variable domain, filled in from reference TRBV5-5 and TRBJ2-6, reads DAGVTQSPTHLIKTRGQQVTLRCSPISGHKSVSWYQQVLGQGPQFIFQYYEKEERGRGNFPDRFSARQFPNYSSELNVNALLLGDSALYLCASSYAIPGANVLTFGAGSRLTVL.